A selection of T cell receptor beta chains follows, all from one sample in a study of CD8 T cells in ankylosing spondylitis. TCRdb processed the 5' RACE reads anew with MiXCR; each CDR3 protein has one entry. The table includes just under 95,000 distinct CDR3 sequences, about 8.8% detected once. Input material: blood, either unsorted or a sorted T cell fraction (not recorded which). The receptors stem from a male donor with ankylosing spondylitis or in good health (not recorded which). CDR3s include the opening cysteine and the closing phenylalanine or tryptophan. D genes are given only for firm matches. Clone size is stated in some rows and not others, as once, few, many or a class when expanded.

>TRBD2|many|TRBV7-8|TRBJ2-5
CASSLATSSETQYF
TGTGCCAGCAGCTTAGCGACTAGCAGTGAGACCCAGTACTTC
>NA|many|TRBV20-1|TRBJ1-2
CSARLENYGYTF
TGCAGTGCTAGGCTAGAGAACTATGGCTACACCTTC
>TRBD2|many|TRBV5-1|TRBJ2-1
CASSPISSGTSVYNEQFF
TGCGCCAGCAGCCCGATTTCTTCCGGGACTAGCGTCTACAATGAGCAGTTCTTC
>NA|few|TRBV2|TRBJ2-3
CASSEGIGTDTQYF
TGTGCCAGCAGTGAAGGTATTGGCACAGATACGCAGTATTTT
>NA|NA|TRBV27|TRBJ2-7
CASRPPGFHEQYF
TGTGCCAGCAGGCCCCCAGGGTTCCACGAGCAGTACTTC
>NA|many|TRBV5-5|TRBJ2-3
CASSLGQLVDTQYF
TGTGCCAGCAGCTTGGGACAGCTTGTAGATACGCAGTATTTT
>NA|few|TRBV5-5|TRBJ1-2
CASSPSTGKNYGYTF
TGTGCCAGCAGCCCCTCGACAGGAAAGAACTATGGCTACACCTTC
>NA|many|TRBV27|TRBJ2-1
CASSDRDWNNEQFF
TGTGCCAGCAGTGACCGGGACTGGAACAATGAGCAGTTCTTC
>NA|many|TRBV9|TRBJ2-1
CASSVSGLSNEQFF
TGTGCCAGCAGCGTAAGCGGACTCAGCAATGAGCAGTTCTTC
>NA|many|TRBV28|TRBJ2-5
CASSLGTVQETQYF
TGTGCCAGCAGTTTAGGGACCGTCCAAGAGACCCAGTACTTC
>TRBD1|many|TRBV3-1|TRBJ1-1
CASSLDRVEAFF
TGTGCCAGCAGCCTCGACAGGGTTGAAGCTTTCTTT
>NA|many|TRBV5-1|TRBJ2-3
CASSLSVEGGTQYF
TGCGCCAGCAGCTTGAGCGTGGAAGGCGGTACGCAGTATTTT
>NA|few|TRBV25-1|TRBJ2-3
CASSEFGGGTDTQYF
TGTGCCAGCAGTGAATTCGGGGGTGGCACAGATACGCAGTATTTT
>NA|NA|TRBV28|TRBJ2-1
CASIPHGPTGYNEQFF
TGTGCCAGCATTCCCCATGGCCCAACAGGGTACAATGAGCAGTTCTTC
>NA|many|TRBV2|TRBJ2-2
CASSHQGSGELFF
TGTGCCAGCAGTCATCAGGGGTCCGGGGAGCTGTTTTTT
>TRBD2|few|TRBV28|TRBJ2-3
CATGTSGGTDTQYF
TGTGCCACCGGGACTAGCGGGGGCACAGATACGCAGTATTTT
>NA|NA|TRBV7-2|TRBJ1-5
CASSSQGGQPQHF
TGTGCCAGCAGCTCACAGGGAGGTCAGCCCCAGCATTTT
>NA|few|TRBV2|TRBJ1-5
CASWGGLRADQPQHF
TGTGCCAGCTGGGGGGGGCTCAGGGCCGATCAGCCCCAGCATTTT
>NA|many|TRBV12-3/TRBV12-4|TRBJ2-3
CASSLKFTRNPDTQYF
TGTGCCAGCAGTTTAAAGTTTACACGGAACCCAGATACGCAGTATTTT
>NA|many|TRBV11-1|TRBJ2-5
CASSLGIWRQDSQETQYF
TGTGCCAGCAGCTTAGGTATATGGAGGCAAGACTCCCAAGAGACCCAGTACTTC
>NA|few|TRBV20-1|TRBJ1-5
CSASTGNQPQHF
TGCAGTGCTAGTACAGGGAATCAGCCCCAGCATTTT
>NA|few|TRBV29-1|TRBJ2-3
CSVEDLGIDTQYF
TGCAGCGTTGAAGATCTGGGGATAGATACGCAGTATTTT
>TRBD1|many|TRBV7-8|TRBJ2-1
CASSSSGGVLSYNEQFF
TGTGCCAGCAGCTCCTCAGGGGGTGTACTCTCCTACAATGAGCAGTTCTTC
>TRBD1|many|TRBV28|TRBJ2-3
CASSPDRGVSTDTQYF
TGTGCCAGCAGTCCGGACAGGGGTGTTAGCACAGATACGCAGTATTTT
>TRBD2|many|TRBV11-3|TRBJ2-3
CASSYGLSGGPADTQYF
TGTGCCAGCAGCTACGGACTAAGCGGGGGGCCCGCAGATACGCAGTATTTT
>NA|many|TRBV29-1|TRBJ1-5
CSVAGQGWNQPQHF
TGCAGCGTCGCCGGGCAAGGGTGGAATCAGCCCCAGCATTTT
>TRBD2|many|TRBV29-1|TRBJ2-1
CSVGGGDFYNEQFF
TGCAGCGTTGGCGGGGGGGACTTTTACAATGAGCAGTTCTTC
>NA|many|TRBV20-1|TRBJ2-3
CSAKEGADTQYF
TGCAGTGCTAAGGAGGGCGCGGATACGCAGTATTTT
>TRBD2|few|TRBV4-2|TRBJ2-3
CASSQASGASTDTQYF
TGTGCCAGCAGCCAAGCTAGCGGGGCGAGCACAGATACGCAGTATTTT
>NA|many|TRBV7-3|TRBJ2-3
CASNQGIGTDTQYF
TGTGCCAGCAACCAGGGAATAGGGACAGATACGCAGTATTTT
>TRBD2|NA|TRBV7-3|TRBJ2-5
CASSLGLAETQYF
TGTGCCAGCAGCTTAGGACTAGCAGAGACCCAGTACTTC
>NA|many|TRBV9|TRBJ2-1
CASSVPPRDEQFF
TGTGCCAGCAGCGTCCCGCCTAGGGATGAGCAGTTCTTC
>NA|many|TRBV12-3/TRBV12-4|TRBJ2-3
CASSLQRSTDTQYF
TGTGCCAGCAGTTTACAGCGGAGCACAGATACGCAGTATTTT
>NA|many|TRBV5-5|TRBJ2-3
CAGSAHTDTQYF
TGTGCCGGGAGCGCTCACACAGATACGCAGTATTTT
>TRBD1|many|TRBV5-6|TRBJ1-1
CASSSVRTGDTEAFF
TGTGCCAGCAGCTCTGTCCGGACAGGGGACACTGAAGCTTTCTTT
>TRBD2|many|TRBV5-1|TRBJ2-2
CASSSPTRDYNTGELFF
TGCGCCAGCAGCTCTCCCACCCGGGACTACAACACCGGGGAGCTGTTTTTT
>TRBD1|many|TRBV28|TRBJ1-2
CASSLNYGQGTYGYTF
TGTGCCAGCAGTTTAAATTACGGACAGGGTACTTATGGCTACACCTTC
>TRBD1|many|TRBV12-3/TRBV12-4|TRBJ2-1
CASSRDSTTYNEQFF
TGTGCCAGCAGTCGGGACAGCACGACCTACAATGAGCAGTTCTTC
>TRBD2|many|TRBV20-1|TRBJ2-1
CSALVASGGFNEQFF
TGCAGTGCTCTAGTAGCTAGCGGGGGGTTCAATGAGCAGTTCTTC
>NA|NA|TRBV9|TRBJ2-5
CASSGEMGPPDF
TGTGCCAGCAGCGGGGAGATGGGACCCCCAGACTTC
>NA|many|TRBV7-9|TRBJ2-1
CASSLAGGDNEQFF
TGTGCCAGCAGCTTAGCGGGGGGAGACAATGAGCAGTTCTTC
>NA|NA|TRBV28|TRBJ2-6
CASIKSDSGANVLTF
TGTGCCAGCATCAAATCAGACTCTGGGGCCAACGTCCTGACTTTC
>NA|many|TRBV5-1|TRBJ2-7
CASSSLDSARSYEQYF
TGCGCCAGCAGCTCTCTCGACTCCGCCCGCTCCTACGAGCAGTACTTC
>TRBD1|few|TRBV18|TRBJ2-6
CASSPGEGAFSF
TGTGCCAGCTCCCCCGGAGAGGGGGCCTTTTCTTTC
>TRBD1|NA|TRBV5-6|TRBJ2-7
CASSLDRGSYEQYF
TGTGCCAGCAGCTTGGACAGGGGATCCTACGAGCAGTACTTC
>NA|NA|TRBV11-2|TRBJ2-1
CASSSVAVVGGEQFF
TGTGCCAGCAGCTCCGTAGCGGTAGTCGGAGGGGAGCAGTTCTTC
>TRBD2|many|TRBV12-3/TRBV12-4|TRBJ2-3
CASATLAGAQGTDTQYF
TGTGCCAGCGCAACGCTAGCGGGGGCCCAAGGCACAGATACGCAGTATTTT
>TRBD1|many|TRBV5-1|TRBJ1-1
CASNPGQGVEAFF
TGCGCCAGCAACCCCGGACAGGGGGTGGAGGCTTTCTTT
>TRBD1|many|TRBV12-3/TRBV12-4|TRBJ2-3
CASSRDRGRAMTDTQYF
TGTGCCAGCAGTCGGGACAGGGGGCGTGCTATGACAGATACGCAGTATTTT
>NA|many|TRBV7-8|TRBJ2-1
CASSLVGGGRGGEQFF
TGTGCCAGCAGCTTAGTCGGCGGGGGCCGAGGAGGTGAGCAGTTCTTC
>NA|many|TRBV5-1|TRBJ2-1
CASSLLADYNEQFF
TGCGCCAGCAGCTTGTTGGCAGACTACAATGAGCAGTTCTTC